A single sample gave rise to the 8 T cell receptor beta chains below, sequenced in a study of PD-1 blockade in classical Hodgkin lymphoma. Each patient relapsed following autologous stem cell transplantation, and prior brentuximab vedotin exposure differed. Assay: immunoSEQ multiplex PCR; the TCRdb copy retains only in-frame clones and omits some. The sample yields 20,000 to 30,000 clones, 81% seen once. Sequenced here: peripheral blood mononuclear cells (PBMCs), sampled before the second cycle of nivolumab. These receptors were collected from a human donor with classical Hodgkin lymphoma.

This rearrangement joins TRBV21-1 to TRBJ2-4; the table's D call, TRBD1, was not checked against the DNA. TRBV21-1 is a pseudogene segment. This CDR3 is 21 amino acids long. Here the CDR3 reads CASSRRQGRGFKVDAKNIQYF. As DNA, the CDR3 is TGTGCCAGCAGCCGTCGGCAGGGAAGGGGATTTAAGGTCGACGCCAAAAACATTCAGTACTTC.

This clone came up once. The genes are TRBV28 and TRBJ1-1, with D unclear. The CDR3 is made up of 13 amino acids. Trimming cost V 3 bases and J 1 base, with 6 bases left between them. Germline V gene lookup returns CDR1 MDHEN and CDR2 SYDVKM. CDR3 sequence: CASSLDQNTEAFF. The CDR3 DNA reads TGTGCCAGCAGTTTGGATCAGAACACTGAAGCTTTCTTT.

This rearrangement joins TRBV7-3 to TRBJ2-3; TRBD2 agrees at 11 bases. The CDR3 has 17 amino acids. Germline CDR1 and CDR2: SGHTA and FQGTGA. V trimming: 4 bases; J trimming: 5 bases; junction bases outside the gene matches: 11. CDR3 coding DNA: TGTGCCAGCAGCTCCTCGCGACTAGCGGGACCCCTAGATACGCAGTATTTT. It codes for CASSSSRLAGPLDTQYF.

This rearrangement joins TRBV29-1 to TRBJ2-7; D is unresolved. The CDR3 spans 14 residues. Germline V CDR1 and CDR2: SQVTM, ANQGSEA. Trimming took off 6 bases at V and 3 bases at J, with 18 bases between the two ends. CDR3 coding DNA: TGCAGCGTCATAGGCAGGTTGTCAGGCTACGAGCAGTACTTC. This gives the protein CSVIGRLSGYEQYF.

This sequence joins TRBV2 and TRBJ2-7, with D tentatively TRBD2 (6 bases). This CDR3 is 16 amino acids long. Trimming removed 3 bases from V and 0 bases from J, with 15 bases in between. The germline gives CDR1 SNHLY, CDR2 FYNNEI. CDR3 protein: CASSDGGPELSYEQYF. CDR3 coding DNA: TGTGCCAGCAGTGACGGGGGACCCGAACTCTCCTACGAGCAGTACTTC.

The gene calls are TRBV5-1 and TRBJ2-2; 7 bases match TRBD2. V lost 1 base, J lost 6 bases, and 9 bases stayed unmatched. The germline V gene encodes CDR1 SGHRS and CDR2 YFSETQ. The CDR3 consists of 16 residues. CDR3 region: CASSLRGGRGAGELFF. The DNA for the CDR3 is TGCGCCAGCAGCTTGCGAGGCGGGAGAGGTGCCGGGGAGCTGTTTTTT.

This clone has only a few counts. The chain links TRBV5-1 to TRBJ1-1; D is uncertain. Germline CDR1 is SGHRS and CDR2 is YFSETQ. Between the trimmed V and J ends, which lost 0 bases and 3 bases, there was a span of 12 bases. The CDR3 totals 15 residues. The CDR3 DNA is TGCGCCAGCAGCTTGGAGGAGGGCGGGTACACTGAAGCTTTCTTT. The encoded protein is CASSLEEGGYTEAFF.

This clone was seen only a few times. The chain recombines TRBV7-2 with TRBJ2-3; D is possibly TRBD2 (5 bases). Germline V gene data show CDR1 as SGHTA and CDR2 as FQGNSA. V lost 5 bases and J lost 4, with 19 bases in between. The CDR3 runs 16 residues. The CDR3 sequence: CASSARPWLAADTQYF. For the CDR3, the DNA is TGTGCCAGCAGCGCCCGGCCCTGGCTAGCCGCAGATACGCAGTATTTT.